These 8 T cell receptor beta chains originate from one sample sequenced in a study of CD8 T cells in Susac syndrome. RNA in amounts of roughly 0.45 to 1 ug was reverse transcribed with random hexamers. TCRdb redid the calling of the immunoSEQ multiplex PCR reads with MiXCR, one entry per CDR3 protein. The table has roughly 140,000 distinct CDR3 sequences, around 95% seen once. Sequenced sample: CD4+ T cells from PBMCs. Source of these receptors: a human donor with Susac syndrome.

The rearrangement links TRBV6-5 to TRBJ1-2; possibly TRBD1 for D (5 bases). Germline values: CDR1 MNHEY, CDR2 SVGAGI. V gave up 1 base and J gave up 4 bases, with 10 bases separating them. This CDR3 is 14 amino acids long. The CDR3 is CASSYLRGTYGYTF. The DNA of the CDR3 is TGTGCCAGCAGTTACTTGAGAGGGACCTATGGCTACACCTTC.

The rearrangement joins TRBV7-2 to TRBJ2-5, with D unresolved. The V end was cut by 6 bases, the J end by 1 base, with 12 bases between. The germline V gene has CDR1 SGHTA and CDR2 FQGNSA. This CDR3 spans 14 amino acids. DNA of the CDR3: TGTGCCAGCAGTCAAAGCCCTATCCAAGAGACCCAGTACTTC. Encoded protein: CASSQSPIQETQYF. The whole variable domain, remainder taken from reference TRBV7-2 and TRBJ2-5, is GAGVSQSPSNKVTEKGKDVELRCDPISGHTALYWYRQSLGQGLEFLIYFQGNSAPDKSGLPSDRFSAERTGGSVSTLTIQRTQQEDSAVYLCASSQSPIQETQYFGPGTRLLVL.

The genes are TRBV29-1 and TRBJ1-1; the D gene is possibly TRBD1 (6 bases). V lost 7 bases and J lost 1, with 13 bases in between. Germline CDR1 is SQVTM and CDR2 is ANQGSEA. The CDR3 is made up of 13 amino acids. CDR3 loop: CSAHRDTNTEAFF. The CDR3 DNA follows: TGCAGCGCGCACAGGGATACGAACACTGAAGCTTTCTTT.

Here the CDR3 reads CASSLRPTRIENSPLHF. The CDR3 nucleotides are TGCGCCAGCAGCTTACGGCCCACAAGGATCGAAAATTCACCCCTCCACTTT. V and J are TRBV5-1 and TRBJ1-6, with D uncertain. Germline CDR1 is SGHRS and CDR2 is YFSETQ. This CDR3 is built from 17 residues. V was clipped by 2 bases and J by 7 bases, with 19 bases between them.

This CDR3 is CASSYERGRSGYTF. The CDR3, as DNA: TGTGCCAGCAGTTACGAGCGGGGACGATCCGGCTACACCTTC. This rearrangement joins TRBV6-6 to TRBJ1-2; the D gene is possibly TRBD1 (5 bases). Germline V gene lookup returns CDR1 MNHNY and CDR2 SVGAGI (reference sequence). The ends were cut back, 2 bases at V and 8 bases at J, with 15 bases in the middle. The CDR3 runs 14 residues.

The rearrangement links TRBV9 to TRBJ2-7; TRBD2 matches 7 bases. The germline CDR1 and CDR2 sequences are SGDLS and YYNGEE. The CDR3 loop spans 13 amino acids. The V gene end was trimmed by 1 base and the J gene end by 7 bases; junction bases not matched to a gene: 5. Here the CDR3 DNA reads TGTGCCAGCAGCGTAACCCCCGGGGGGGAGCAGTACTTC. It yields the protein CASSVTPGGEQYF.

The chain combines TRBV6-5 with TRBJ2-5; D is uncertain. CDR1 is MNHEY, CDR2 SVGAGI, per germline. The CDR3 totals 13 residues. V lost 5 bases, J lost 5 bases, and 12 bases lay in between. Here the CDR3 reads CASSSSFGETQYF. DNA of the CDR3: TGTGCCAGCAGTAGCAGTTTTGGGGAGACCCAGTACTTC.

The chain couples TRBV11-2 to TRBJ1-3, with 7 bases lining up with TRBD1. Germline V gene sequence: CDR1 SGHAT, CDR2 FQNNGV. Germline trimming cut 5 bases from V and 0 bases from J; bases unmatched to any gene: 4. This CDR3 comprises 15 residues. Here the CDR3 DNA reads TGTGCCAGCAGCCCGACAGGGTTCTCTGGAAACACCATATATTTT. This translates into CASSPTGFSGNTIYF.